Listed below are T cell receptor beta chains from one sample, sequenced in a study of shared clonotypes between healthy human individuals. Assay: immunoSEQ multiplex PCR; the TCRdb copy retains only in-frame clones and omits some. The repertoire consists of a few million clones, with around 93% occurring once and the leading ten covering around 0.4%. What was sequenced was naive CD4+ T cells from PBMCs. These receptors were collected from a young man in good health. Some clones in this sample may be carry-over from other donors' samples. CDR3s include the opening cysteine and the closing phenylalanine or tryptophan. The order of the fields is J gene, D gene, V gene, clone size, CDR3 protein, CDR3 DNA. D genes are given only for firm matches. The size of a clone is reported for some rows only, either as once, few or many, or as a class for expanded clones.

j_call: TRBJ2-5; d_call: NA; v_call: TRBV28; clone_size: NA; cdr3_aa: CASRPLGLQETQYF; cdr3_nt: TGTGCCAGCAGACCACTCGGACTTCAAGAGACCCAGTACTTC
j_call: TRBJ1-2; d_call: TRBD1; v_call: TRBV29-1; clone_size: once; cdr3_aa: CSVPRDRGHYGYTF; cdr3_nt: TGCAGCGTACCGAGGGACAGGGGCCACTATGGCTACACCTTC
j_call: TRBJ1-1; d_call: NA; v_call: TRBV19; clone_size: NA; cdr3_aa: CASSSRTPNTEAFF; cdr3_nt: TGTGCCAGTAGTTCGCGGACACCGAACACTGAAGCTTTCTTT
j_call: TRBJ1-1; d_call: TRBD1; v_call: TRBV10-1; clone_size: NA; cdr3_aa: CASSDSTGENTEAFF; cdr3_nt: TGCGCCAGCAGTGACTCGACAGGGGAGAACACTGAAGCTTTCTTT
j_call: TRBJ2-6; d_call: NA; v_call: TRBV19; clone_size: NA; cdr3_aa: CASSIPWGASGANVLTF; cdr3_nt: TGTGCCAGTAGTATACCTTGGGGCGCTTCTGGGGCCAACGTCCTGACTTTC
j_call: TRBJ2-1; d_call: TRBD2; v_call: TRBV5-8; clone_size: NA; cdr3_aa: CASSSLAGDPNEQFF; cdr3_nt: TGTGCCAGCAGCTCCCTAGCGGGAGATCCCAATGAGCAGTTCTTC
j_call: TRBJ2-5; d_call: NA; v_call: TRBV28; clone_size: NA; cdr3_aa: CASSLYWSRRAEQETQYF; cdr3_nt: TGTGCCAGCAGTTTGTATTGGAGTCGCCGGGCTGAGCAAGAGACCCAGTACTTC
j_call: TRBJ2-5; d_call: NA; v_call: TRBV5-1; clone_size: NA; cdr3_aa: CASSFDAALAQYF; cdr3_nt: TGCGCCAGCAGCTTTGACGCGGCCCTGGCCCAGTACTTC
j_call: TRBJ1-2; d_call: NA; v_call: TRBV28; clone_size: once; cdr3_aa: CASSFGGSGSYGYTF; cdr3_nt: TGTGCCAGCAGCTTTGGGGGGTCAGGATCATATGGCTACACCTTC
j_call: TRBJ1-2; d_call: NA; v_call: TRBV20-1; clone_size: NA; cdr3_aa: CSANLWSGYTF; cdr3_nt: TGCAGTGCTAATCTGTGGAGTGGCTACACCTTC
j_call: TRBJ2-7; d_call: NA; v_call: TRBV5-4; clone_size: NA; cdr3_aa: CASSTRPDSPVREQYF; cdr3_nt: TGTGCCAGCAGCACCCGACCCGACTCCCCAGTAAGGGAGCAGTACTTC
j_call: TRBJ1-6; d_call: NA; v_call: TRBV30; clone_size: NA; cdr3_aa: CAWRQIYNSPLHF; cdr3_nt: TGTGCCTGGCGGCAGATTTATAATTCACCCCTCCACTTT
j_call: TRBJ2-1; d_call: NA; v_call: TRBV6-1; clone_size: NA; cdr3_aa: CASSPPRGADEQFF; cdr3_nt: TGTGCCAGCAGTCCCCCGAGAGGGGCGGATGAGCAGTTCTTC
j_call: TRBJ1-1; d_call: NA; v_call: TRBV18; clone_size: once; cdr3_aa: CASSPRIHGNTEAFF; cdr3_nt: TGTGCCAGCTCACCTCGCATACACGGGAACACTGAAGCTTTCTTT
j_call: TRBJ2-3; d_call: NA; v_call: TRBV7-3; clone_size: NA; cdr3_aa: CASSSTQGRGSDTQYF; cdr3_nt: TGTGCCAGCAGCTCAACGCAGGGGAGGGGTTCAGATACGCAGTATTTT
j_call: TRBJ1-1; d_call: NA; v_call: TRBV2; clone_size: few; cdr3_aa: CASGEGGGTEAFF; cdr3_nt: TGTGCCAGCGGCGAGGGAGGGGGGACTGAAGCTTTCTTT
j_call: TRBJ2-1; d_call: TRBD2; v_call: TRBV9; clone_size: NA; cdr3_aa: CASSLTSGRVDEQFF; cdr3_nt: TGTGCCAGCAGCCTAACTAGCGGGAGGGTCGATGAGCAGTTCTTC
j_call: TRBJ2-4; d_call: NA; v_call: TRBV2; clone_size: NA; cdr3_aa: CASRGGQTLGAKNIQYF; cdr3_nt: TGTGCCAGCAGGGGGGGACAGACCCTAGGGGCCAAAAACATTCAGTACTTC
j_call: TRBJ1-6; d_call: TRBD1; v_call: TRBV6-6; clone_size: NA; cdr3_aa: CASSYSGQGGTSPLHF; cdr3_nt: TGTGCCAGCAGTTACTCGGGACAGGGGGGGACTTCACCCCTCCACTTT
j_call: TRBJ2-4; d_call: NA; v_call: TRBV27; clone_size: NA; cdr3_aa: CASASTPGRLSIQYF; cdr3_nt: TGTGCCAGCGCCTCAACCCCGGGACGGCTCTCCATTCAGTACTTC
j_call: TRBJ2-7; d_call: TRBD1; v_call: TRBV28; clone_size: NA; cdr3_aa: CASRGQGAYEQYF; cdr3_nt: TGTGCCAGCAGGGGACAGGGGGCCTACGAGCAGTACTTC
j_call: TRBJ2-3; d_call: NA; v_call: TRBV4-2; clone_size: once; cdr3_aa: CASSHIGGGADTQYF; cdr3_nt: TGTGCCAGCAGCCACATAGGCGGGGGCGCAGATACGCAGTATTTT
j_call: TRBJ2-1; d_call: NA; v_call: TRBV18; clone_size: NA; cdr3_aa: CASSPRGTSSYNEQFF; cdr3_nt: TGTGCCAGCTCACCACGGGGGACGAGCTCCTACAATGAGCAGTTCTTC
j_call: TRBJ1-4; d_call: NA; v_call: TRBV5-1; clone_size: NA; cdr3_aa: CASSFAATNEKLFF; cdr3_nt: TGCGCCAGCAGCTTCGCTGCAACTAATGAAAAACTGTTTTTT
j_call: TRBJ2-6; d_call: NA; v_call: TRBV18; clone_size: NA; cdr3_aa: CASSLNRGGANVLTF; cdr3_nt: TGTGCCAGCTCACTGAATCGGGGCGGGGCCAACGTCCTGACTTTC
j_call: TRBJ2-2; d_call: TRBD2; v_call: TRBV11-2; clone_size: NA; cdr3_aa: CASSRTSGHKTGELFF; cdr3_nt: TGTGCCAGCAGCAGGACTAGCGGACATAAGACCGGGGAGCTGTTTTTT
j_call: TRBJ1-5; d_call: NA; v_call: TRBV7-5; clone_size: NA; cdr3_aa: CARRDRGDQPQHF; cdr3_nt: TGTGCCAGAAGGGACAGGGGGGATCAGCCCCAGCATTTT
j_call: TRBJ2-3; d_call: NA; v_call: TRBV6-1; clone_size: NA; cdr3_aa: CASSERKGLRITDTQYF; cdr3_nt: TGTGCCAGCAGTGAAAGGAAGGGGCTGAGGATCACAGATACGCAGTATTTT
j_call: TRBJ2-5; d_call: NA; v_call: TRBV5-3; clone_size: NA; cdr3_aa: CARSTPVGWETQYF; cdr3_nt: TGTGCCAGAAGCACACCCGTCGGGTGGGAGACCCAGTACTTC
j_call: TRBJ2-3; d_call: TRBD1; v_call: TRBV4-1; clone_size: NA; cdr3_aa: CASSQDSLQGASDTQYF; cdr3_nt: TGCGCCAGCAGCCAAGATAGTTTGCAGGGGGCCTCAGATACGCAGTATTTT
j_call: TRBJ2-5; d_call: NA; v_call: TRBV5-1; clone_size: NA; cdr3_aa: CASSLRRAETQYF; cdr3_nt: TGCGCCAGCAGCTTGAGGCGGGCAGAGACCCAGTACTTC
j_call: TRBJ1-5; d_call: NA; v_call: TRBV7-9; clone_size: NA; cdr3_aa: CASSSPSGHSSRDQPQHF; cdr3_nt: TGTGCCAGCAGCTCCCCCTCCGGACACTCAAGTAGGGATCAGCCCCAGCATTTT
j_call: TRBJ1-1; d_call: NA; v_call: TRBV5-1; clone_size: once; cdr3_aa: CASSWESGPSFWGGTEAFF; cdr3_nt: TGCGCCAGCAGCTGGGAGTCGGGCCCGTCCTTCTGGGGTGGGACTGAAGCTTTCTTT